The 18 T cell receptor beta chains listed next were all sequenced from one sample in a study of blood T cell repertoires in COVID-19. TCRdb's table, derived via immunoSEQ multiplex PCR, lists solely in-frame clones and lacks some. The profile shows about 250,000 clones, 65% to 90% of them singletons. Sequenced material: peripheral blood. The source is a man aged 50 to 60 with COVID-19, enrolled during active disease.

V gene TRBV7-2 combines with J gene TRBJ2-5; 9 nucleotides match TRBD2. CDR1 is SGHTA, CDR2 FQGNSA, per germline. The V segment lost 4 bases and the J segment 5 bases; nucleotides outside the gene matches: 11. The CDR3 runs 16 residues. In DNA form, the CDR3 reads TGTGCCAGCAGCTCGAGACCGGGACTAGCTCCTGAGACCCAGTACTTC. Protein sequence: CASSSRPGLAPETQYF.

This chain links TRBV27 with TRBJ1-6; no firm D call. The CDR3 loop spans 19 amino acids. The V end was cut by 0 bases, the J end by 0 bases, with 15 bases between. The V gene's germline CDR1 is MNHEY and CDR2 SMNVEV (reference sequence). CDR3 protein: CASSLSGGVLSSYNSPLHF. The CDR3 bases are TGTGCCAGCAGTTTATCAGGCGGTGTATTGAGCTCCTATAATTCACCCCTCCACTTT.

V usage is TRBV9 and J usage is TRBJ1-1; TRBD1 matches 7 bases. The CDR3 has 18 residues. Germline CDR1 and CDR2: SGDLS and YYNGEE. V shed 0 bases, J shed 4 bases, and the junction held 15 bases outside the gene matches. The CDR3 is CASSVGGLTNRGGTEAFF. The CDR3, as DNA: TGTGCCAGCAGCGTAGGGGGACTCACAAACAGGGGCGGCACTGAAGCTTTCTTT. The entire variable domain, with the rest obtained from reference TRBV9 and TRBJ1-1, is as follows: DSGVTQTPKHLITATGQRVTLRCSPRSGDLSVYWYQQSLDQGLQFLIQYYNGEERAKGNILERFSAQQFPDLHSELNLSSLELGDSALYFCASSVGGLTNRGGTEAFFGQGTRLTVV.

This sequence joins TRBV18 and TRBJ2-7; 10 positions match TRBD1. CDR3 length equals 15 residues. Germline CDR1 and CDR2: KGHSH and LQKENI. Trimming took 0 bases from V and 3 from J; bases not matched to a gene: 2. CDR3 nucleotide sequence: TGTGCCAGCTCACCACCGAGGACAGGGGGCTACGAGCAGTACTTC. It is translated as CASSPPRTGGYEQYF.

V usage is TRBV7-3 and J usage is TRBJ2-7, with 7 bases identical to TRBD1. CDR1 SGHTA and CDR2 FQGTGA come from the germline V gene. This CDR3 contains 16 residues. The V gene end was trimmed by 5 bases and the J gene end by 6 bases; junction bases not matched to a gene: 16. The CDR3 here is CASSLTGTAELSEQYF. The DNA for the CDR3 is TGTGCCAGCAGCCTTACCGGGACAGCTGAGCTCTCCGAGCAGTACTTC.

The chain is built from TRBV2 and TRBJ1-2; 11 nucleotides match TRBD1. CDR3 size: 15 residues. Germline V lookup: CDR1 SNHLY, CDR2 FYNNEI. Losses at the gene ends were 7 bases for V and 8 bases for J; bases not matched to a gene: 12. In nucleotides, the CDR3 is TGTGCCAGCACCCTTTTAGGACAGGGGGCGCGGGGCTACACCTTC. This sequence encodes CASTLLGQGARGYTF.

The chain carries TRBV6-5 and TRBJ2-2; possible D gene TRBD1, 5 bases. CDR3 length: 15 amino acids. The V gene's germline CDR1 is MNHEY and CDR2 SVGAGI. V lost 3 bases and J lost 5, with 13 bases in between. The CDR3, as DNA: TGTGCCAGCAGTTATATTCCAGGGCGGACCGGGGAGCTGTTTTTT. This sequence encodes CASSYIPGRTGELFF.

This clone has a single count. This chain joins TRBV5-8 and TRBJ1-2; no firm D call. CDR3 length: 17 residues. Trimming took off 4 bases at V and 0 bases at J, with 19 bases between the two ends. Germline V gene sequence: CDR1 SGHTS, CDR2 YDEGEE. The CDR3, as DNA: TGTGCCAGCAGCCTCCTTTTTGGCCAGCGAACTAACTATGGCTACACCTTC. This translates into CASSLLFGQRTNYGYTF.

The rearrangement links TRBV19 to TRBJ2-2, with 12 bases matching TRBD2. CDR3 length: 16 amino acids. The germline CDR1 and CDR2 sequences are LNHDA and SQIVND (reference sequence). Losses at the gene ends were 6 bases for V and 7 bases for J; bases not matched to a gene: 9. The CDR3 sequence: CASSMTSGGFLGELFF. CDR3 bases: TGTGCCAGTAGCATGACTAGCGGGGGATTTCTCGGGGAGCTGTTTTTT.

V is TRBV7-9 and J is TRBJ2-5; 8 nucleotides agree with TRBD1. V gave up 5 bases and J gave up 6 bases; unmatched junction bases: 8. Germline assignment: CDR1 SEHNR and CDR2 FQNEAQ (reference sequence). The CDR3 totals 14 residues. CDR3 amino acids: CASSHWDRTKTQYF. The CDR3, as DNA: TGTGCCAGCAGCCACTGGGACAGGACAAAGACCCAGTACTTC.

This clone appeared a single time. The V gene is TRBV11-3, the J gene TRBJ2-1, with unresolved D. The CDR3 has 17 amino acids. The V gene's germline CDR1 is SGHNT and CDR2 YENEEA. V lost 5 bases and J lost 6, with 23 bases in between. The CDR3 region has the DNA TGTGCCAGCAGCCCCGATCTTGGGCTAAAAAGGTTCAATGAGCAGTTCTTC. Translated: CASSPDLGLKRFNEQFF.

The J gene is TRBJ1-3, the V gene TRBV20-1, with D hard to call. The germline V gene encodes CDR1 DFQATT and CDR2 SNEGSKA (reference sequence). The CDR3 spans 11 residues. With 1 base removed from V and 4 bases from J, the gap between germline ends came to 2 bases. Here the CDR3 reads CSARAGNTIYF. The CDR3 coding sequence is TGCAGTGCTAGAGCAGGAAACACCATATATTTT.

This chain connects TRBV10-3 to TRBJ1-2; 7 positions match TRBD1. CDR1 is ENHRY, CDR2 SYGVKD, per germline. The CDR3 runs to 12 residues. J was trimmed by 13 bases and V by 3 bases; bases with no gene match: 8. This chain's CDR3 is CAISETGEAFTF. The DNA for the CDR3 is TGTGCCATCAGTGAAACAGGGGAAGCTTTCACCTTC.

CDR3 in DNA: TGTGCCAGCAGCCATGGGGGGGCCCTGTACTTC. Encoded protein: CASSHGGALYF. The chain joins TRBV3-1 (or the pseudogene TRBV3-2) to TRBJ2-7; D may be TRBD2 (7 bases). This CDR3 has 11 amino acids. V lost 3 bases, J lost 12 bases, and 12 bases lay in between. Looked up from germline, CDR1 is LGHDT and CDR2 is YNNKEL (reference sequence).

The genes are TRBV4-1 and TRBJ1-1; D is unresolved. Germline CDR1 and CDR2: MGHRA and YSYEKL. Trimming cost V 5 bases and J 3 bases, with 10 bases left between them. This CDR3 contains 13 residues. CDR3 sequence: CASSTERYTEAFF. The CDR3, as DNA: TGCGCCAGCAGCACAGAAAGGTACACTGAAGCTTTCTTT.

V usage is TRBV11-2 and J usage is TRBJ2-7, with TRBD2 matching 8 bases. The CDR3 runs to 13 residues. Germline V CDR1 and CDR2: SGHAT, FQNNGV. Unmatched junction bases numbered 5, after V lost 6 bases and J lost 4 bases. The CDR3 DNA reads TGTGCCAGCAGGCCGACTAGCGAGTACGAGCAGTACTTC. Its protein is CASRPTSEYEQYF.

The chain links TRBV5-1 to TRBJ2-1; 7 bases fit TRBD1. This CDR3 has 14 amino acids. The J segment lost 8 bases and the V segment lost 0 bases, leaving 5 bases of the junction unmatched. Per germline, CDR1 SGHRS and CDR2 YFSETQ. CDR3: CASSLGQGFDEQFF. Here the CDR3 DNA reads TGCGCCAGCAGCTTGGGACAGGGCTTTGATGAGCAGTTCTTC.

This clone appeared a single time. This sequence joins TRBV7-2 and TRBJ2-2; D may be TRBD1 (6 bases). The CDR3 is 16 amino acids. Germline V gene sequence: CDR1 SGHTA, CDR2 FQGNSA. The V and J ends lost 5 bases and 6 bases respectively, with 19 bases between them. The CDR3 DNA is TGTGCCAGCAGCCTTTTGGGGACACGGTTACCCGGGGAGCTGTTTTTT. It encodes CASSLLGTRLPGELFF.